The 28 T cell receptor beta chains presented below share a single source sample, sequenced in a study of identical twins. TCRdb passed the 5' RACE reads through MiXCR, listing each CDR3 protein once. Counted here are about 200,000 distinct CDR3 sequences, over 8% occurring once; the ten biggest clones make up about 5.2%. Sequencing was done on a sample of memory (CD45RO+) T cells sorted from blood. These receptor sequences come from a woman aged 18-29 years in good health.

This clonotype was seen a few times. The chain employs TRBV19 and TRBJ1-4; 7 positions agree with TRBD1. Germline V gene lookup returns CDR1 LNHDA and CDR2 SQIVND (reference sequence). Germline trimming cut 7 bases from V and 7 bases from J; bases unmatched to any gene: 9. The CDR3 extends over 14 amino acids. CDR3 bases: TGTGCCAGTAAATTACAGGAGGGGGCTGAAAAACTGTTTTTT. Translation gives CASKLQEGAEKLFF.

This clonotype has more than one count but fewer than ten. J is TRBJ2-1 and V is TRBV7-2, with D unresolved. The CDR3 contains 13 residues. Looked up from germline, CDR1 is SGHTA and CDR2 is FQGNSA. V was clipped by 2 bases and J by 5 bases, with 7 bases between them. CDR3 region: CASSLNPNNEQFF. The DNA of the CDR3 is TGTGCCAGCAGCTTAAACCCGAACAATGAGCAGTTCTTC.

Ten or more counts support this clonotype. The V call is TRBV10-3, the J call TRBJ1-1, with D tentatively TRBD1 (5 bases). V was cut by 11 bases and J by 1 base, with 11 bases left in between. The CDR3 is made up of 12 amino acids. CDR1 ENHRY and CDR2 SYGVKD come from the germline V gene. This CDR3 reads CAARQSNTEAFF. CDR3 bases: TGTGCCGCCAGACAGTCGAACACTGAAGCTTTCTTT.

This clonotype was seen a handful of times. This chain uses TRBV15 with TRBJ2-7; D might be TRBD1 (6 bases). Germline values: CDR1 LNHNV, CDR2 YYDKDF (reference sequence). The V gene lost 3 bases and the J gene lost 6 bases, with 18 bases spanning the gap. This CDR3 has 15 residues. The CDR3 spells CATSREQGSLGEQYF. The CDR3 DNA reads as TGTGCCACCAGCAGGGAGCAGGGGTCTTTGGGCGAGCAGTACTTC.

This clonotype was counted ten times or more. The chain uses TRBV12-3 or TRBV12-4 and TRBJ2-1; 7 bases agree with TRBD1. The CDR3 loop spans 15 amino acids. The V gene end was trimmed by 8 bases and the J gene end by 11 bases; junction bases not matched to a gene: 18. The CDR3 sequence: CASSRRDSTTMKQFF. The CDR3 nucleotides are TGTGCCAGCTCCCGCCGGGACAGTACTACAATGAAGCAGTTCTTC.

This clonotype appeared a few times. This chain uses TRBV6-2 or TRBV6-3 with TRBJ1-2; D gene uncertain. The germline gives CDR1 MNHEY, CDR2 SVGEGT. This CDR3 has 13 residues. V was shortened by 10 bases and J by 8 bases, with 20 bases between the two germline ends. CDR3: CATNARAPRGYTF. The CDR3 DNA reads as TGTGCCACCAACGCCCGGGCCCCAAGGGGCTACACCTTC.

This clonotype has ten or more counts. V gene TRBV5-1 combines with J gene TRBJ2-3, with D tentatively TRBD2 (6 bases). CDR3 length equals 14 residues. Germline loops: CDR1 SGHRS, CDR2 YFSETQ. V shed 2 bases and J shed 5 bases, with 12 bases lying between them. The CDR3 region has the DNA TGCGCCAGCAGCTTACGCGGGGCGGGAGATACGCAGTATTTT. It yields the protein CASSLRGAGDTQYF. The whole variable domain, filled in from reference TRBV5-1 and TRBJ2-3, reads KAGVTQTPRYLIKTRGQQVTLSCSPISGHRSVSWYQQTPGQGLQFLFEYFSETQRNKGNFPGRFSGRQFSNSRSEMNVSTLELGDSALYLCASSLRGAGDTQYFGPGTRLTVL.

This rearrangement joins TRBV10-2 to TRBJ2-1; 10 bases map to TRBD1. Germline values: CDR1 WSHSY, CDR2 SAAADI. There are 15 residues in the CDR3. Trimming cost V 5 bases and J 2 bases; bases outside gene matches: 3. DNA of the CDR3: TGCGCCAGCAGTCGACAGGGGGCTGCCTACAATGAGCAGTTCTTC. Residues: CASSRQGAAYNEQFF.

As regards this clonotype: A read error may be the cause here, since a much bigger clone is one base away. V gene TRBV12-3 or TRBV12-4 combines with J gene TRBJ2-5; D remains ambiguous. The V gene lost 3 bases and the J gene lost 7 bases, with 12 bases spanning the gap. CDR3 length: 13 residues. The CDR3 coding sequence is TGTGCCAGCAGTTTTCGGCTGGATTGGACCCAGTACTTC. Translating it yields CASSFRLDWTQYF.

This chain links TRBV19 with TRBJ2-1, with 7 bases matching TRBD1. CDR3 length: 16 amino acids. The trim removed 0 bases at V and 7 bases at J, leaving 9 bases unmatched. The V gene's germline CDR1 is LNHDA and CDR2 SQIVND (reference sequence). CDR3 sequence (DNA): TGTGCCAGTAGTATAGATAGGGCAGGGGGAACAAATGAGCAGTTCTTC. Its translation is CASSIDRAGGTNEQFF.

V gene TRBV12-3 or TRBV12-4 combines with J gene TRBJ2-5; 11 bases match TRBD1. V trimming: 5 bases; J trimming: 5 bases; junction bases outside the gene matches: 7. CDR3 length equals 15 residues. The CDR3 DNA is TGTGCCAGCAGTATCTCCGGGACAGGGGGGGAGACCCAGTACTTC. Translating it yields CASSISGTGGETQYF.

This clonotype appeared a few times. The chain recombines TRBV11-3 with TRBJ2-2, with 8 bases identical to TRBD1. Germline CDR1 SGHNT, CDR2 YENEEA. V shed 5 bases and J 4 bases; nucleotides not matched to a gene: 3. The length of the CDR3 is 14 residues. The CDR3 coding sequence is TGTGCCAGCAGCAACCAGGGGGCCACCGGGGAGCTGTTTTTT. This codes for CASSNQGATGELFF.

This clonotype has just a few counts. The CDR3 carries no conserved terminal phenylalanine or tryptophan, so it likely arises from a read error. This chain links TRBV20-1 with TRBJ2-1, with 9 bases aligning to TRBD2. Losses at the gene ends were 5 bases for V and 6 bases for J; bases not matched to a gene: 11. CDR3 length: 15 residues. The germline gives CDR1 DFQATT, CDR2 SNEGSKA (reference sequence). CDR3 sequence reads: CSAARTSEVGNEQFL. The CDR3 bases are TGCAGTGCTGCCAGGACTAGCGAGGTGGGCAATGAGCAGTTCCTC.

On this clonotype itself: The junction and the germline gene differ at one end; a read error may be behind it. The CDR3 here is CSARGTPATSSYNEQFF. CDR3 sequence (DNA): TGCAGTGCCAGAGGGACACCAGCTACGAGCTCCTACAATGAGCAGTTCTTC. This chain uses TRBV20-1 with TRBJ2-1, with TRBD1 as a possible D gene (6 bases). CDR3 length: 17 residues. Germline V CDR1 and CDR2: DFQATT, SNEGSKA (reference sequence).

This clonotype turned up a few times. The rearrangement links TRBV12-3 or TRBV12-4 to TRBJ1-6, with D possibly TRBD1 on 6 matching bases. V lost 5 bases, J lost 5 bases, and 13 bases lay in between. The length of the CDR3 is 15 residues. CDR3 nucleotides: TGTGCCAGCAGTGGGCGGGGGGCGGATAATTCACCCCTCCACTTT. Amino acid sequence: CASSGRGADNSPLHF.

This clonotype appeared many times. J is TRBJ2-1 and V is TRBV7-9, with TRBD2 matching 7 bases. The J segment lost 2 bases and the V segment lost 5 bases, leaving 9 bases of the junction unmatched. The CDR3 sequence is 16 residues long. Per the germline V gene, CDR1 is SEHNR and CDR2 is FQNEAQ (reference sequence). The DNA for the CDR3 is TGTGCCAGCAGCCCTATAGGGGCGGGAGCCTACAATGAGCAGTTCTTC. Its protein is CASSPIGAGAYNEQFF.

Ten or more counts support this clonotype. The chain recombines TRBV12-3 or TRBV12-4 with TRBJ2-1; no clear D gene. Trimming removed 6 bases at V and 9 bases at J, with 9 bases between. This CDR3 spans 11 amino acids. CDR3 DNA sequence: TGTGCCAGCAGCAATAGTCGTGAGCAGTTCTTC. It translates to CASSNSREQFF.

The chain uses TRBV3-1 and TRBJ2-1; D not certain. V gave up 4 bases and J gave up 2 bases, with 15 bases separating them. The CDR3 loop spans 16 amino acids. CDR1 is LGHDT and CDR2 is YNNKEL in the germline V gene (reference sequence). The CDR3 loop reads CASSPWHSLPYNEQFF. The CDR3 DNA reads as TGTGCCAGCAGCCCGTGGCACTCACTCCCCTACAATGAGCAGTTCTTC.

This clonotype was recorded a few times. The chain joins TRBV9 to TRBJ1-2; 8 bases line up with TRBD1. The J segment lost 7 bases and the V segment lost 2 bases, leaving 4 bases of the junction unmatched. Germline lookup yields CDR1 SGDLS and CDR2 YYNGEE. The CDR3 sequence is 13 residues long. The CDR3 region is CASSVGQGIGYTF. CDR3 coding DNA: TGTGCCAGCAGCGTCGGACAGGGTATTGGCTACACCTTC.

Many counts were recorded for this clonotype. V usage is TRBV12-3 or TRBV12-4 and J usage is TRBJ1-5, with 7 nucleotides matching TRBD1. V dropped 5 bases and J dropped 5; count of bases not matched to a gene: 6. The CDR3 is 14 amino acids. Here the CDR3 reads CASSPQGGDQPQHF. The CDR3 bases are TGTGCCAGCAGTCCCCAGGGGGGGGATCAGCCCCAGCATTTT.

V and J are TRBV11-2 and TRBJ2-7; D unresolved. The CDR3 has 12 amino acids. Per the germline V gene, CDR1 is SGHAT and CDR2 is FQNNGV. The V end was cut by 6 bases, the J end by 4 bases, with 10 bases between. The CDR3 DNA reads TGTGCCAGCAGAGCCGCAGCTTACGAGCAGTACTTC. Amino acids: CASRAAAYEQYF. Using reference TRBV11-2 and TRBJ2-7 for the parts outside the CDR3, the full variable domain is EAGVAQSPRYKIIEKRQSVAFWCNPISGHATLYWYQQILGQGPKLLIQFQNNGVVDDSQLPKDRFSAERLKGVDSTLKIQPAKLEDSAVYLCASRAAAYEQYFGPGTRLTVT.

The chain couples TRBV7-6 to TRBJ2-1; 14 bases are shared with TRBD2. CDR3 length: 14 residues. Germline-derived CDR1 and CDR2 are SGHVS and FNYEAQ. Losses at the gene ends were 5 bases for V and 8 bases for J; bases not matched to a gene: 2. The CDR3: CASSPGLAGDEQFF. CDR3 coding DNA: TGTGCCAGCAGCCCGGGACTAGCGGGAGATGAGCAGTTCTTC. Looking up the rest from reference TRBV7-6 and TRBJ2-1 gives the full variable domain: GAGVSQSPRYKVTKRGQDVALRCDPISGHVSLYWYRQALGQGPEFLTYFNYEAQQDKSGLPNDRFSAERPEGSISTLTIQRTEQRDSAMYRCASSPGLAGDEQFFGPGTRLTVL.

The rearrangement uses TRBV5-4 and TRBJ2-4; TRBD1 or TRBD2 may be the D gene (5 bases each). Trimming stripped 0 bases from V and 3 bases from J, with 7 bases between. There are 14 residues in the CDR3. CDR1 and CDR2 from the germline V gene are SGHNT and YYREEE (reference sequence). In DNA form, the CDR3 reads TGTGCCAGCAGCTTGGTGGGGGACAAAAACATTCAGTACTTC. Translation gives CASSLVGDKNIQYF. The full variable domain, completed using reference TRBV5-4 and TRBJ2-4, is ETGVTQSPTHLIKTRGQQVTLRCSSQSGHNTVSWYQQALGQGPQFIFQYYREEENGRGNFPPRFSGLQFPNYSSELNVNALELDDSALYLCASSLVGDKNIQYFGAGTRLSVL.

In its sample, this clonotype was seen a few times. The DNA for the CDR3 is TGTGCCACCAGCAGAGATCGAGGCAGGCGGGAGTATTTT. It codes for CATSRDRGRREYF. The rearrangement uses TRBV15 and TRBJ2-3, with a weak D call TRBD2 (5 bases). Germline-derived CDR1 and CDR2 are LNHNV and YYDKDF (reference sequence). V lost 0 bases and J lost 13, with 14 bases in between. This CDR3 spans 13 amino acids.

This clonotype turned up a few times. The chain is built from TRBV7-9 and TRBJ1-4; no reliable D call. CDR3 length: 13 amino acids. Germline V lookup: CDR1 SEHNR, CDR2 FQNEAQ (reference sequence). V lost 5 bases to trimming and J lost 3 bases, with 7 bases between them. CDR3 residues: CASSLLSNEKLFF. CDR3 nucleotide sequence: TGTGCCAGCAGCCTGTTATCTAATGAAAAACTGTTTTTT. Combining the CDR3 with reference TRBV7-9 and TRBJ1-4 gives the whole variable domain DTGVSQNPRHKITKRGQNVTFRCDPISEHNRLYWYRQTLGQGPEFLTYFQNEAQLEKSRLLSDRFSAERPKGSFSTLEIQRTEQGDSAMYLCASSLLSNEKLFFGSGTQLSVL.

This clonotype was counted between two and nine times. This chain joins TRBV14 and TRBJ2-2; the D is unclear. The CDR3 consists of 14 residues. With 1 base removed from V and 7 bases from J, the gap between germline ends came to 10 bases. In germline, CDR1 is SGHDN, CDR2 FVKESK. The CDR3 sequence: CASSQVARSGELFF. The DNA of the CDR3 is TGTGCCAGCAGCCAAGTCGCTAGGAGCGGGGAGCTGTTTTTT.

This clonotype was counted between two and nine times. The chain links TRBV10-2 to TRBJ2-3; no clear D. V lost 6 bases, J lost 5 bases, and 9 bases lay in between. The length of the CDR3 is 12 residues. Germline values: CDR1 WSHSY, CDR2 SAAADI. Here the CDR3 reads CASRPAQDTQYF. The CDR3 DNA reads as TGCGCCAGCAGACCCGCCCAAGATACGCAGTATTTT.

This clonotype showed up just a few times. The V call is TRBV5-1, the J call TRBJ2-3, with a possible D match to TRBD2 (7 bases). The CDR3 is 16 residues long. Trimming stripped 4 bases from V and 4 bases from J, with 19 bases between. CDR1 and CDR2 (germline): SGHRS, YFSETQ. The CDR3 loop reads CASSPGGAPGADTQYF. CDR3 sequence (DNA): TGCGCCAGCAGCCCTGGGGGGGCCCCTGGGGCAGATACGCAGTATTTT.